The 8 T cell receptor beta chains given below trace back to one sample, sequenced in a study of cytotoxic CD8 clonotypes in ibrutinib-treated CLL. Clones were sequenced by immunoSEQ multiplex PCR, and TCRdb holds only the in-frame ones, with some missing. The sample includes over 200,000 clones, roughly 77% seen only once; the top ten take 5.5% to 7%. This specimen consisted of PBMCs, obtained after 12 months of ibrutinib treatment. These receptor sequences come from a human donor with chronic lymphocytic leukemia.

The rearrangement uses TRBV7-9 and TRBJ2-7, with 7 bases that match TRBD1. The CDR3 is made up of 13 amino acids. CDR1 and CDR2 from the germline V gene are SEHNR and FQNEAQ (reference sequence). The V segment lost 4 bases and the J segment 1 base; nucleotides outside the gene matches: 1. CDR3 sequence (DNA): TGTGCCAGCAGCTCGGGACAGTCCTACGAGCAGTACTTC. Translating gives CASSSGQSYEQYF.

This clone was seen a handful of times. The V and J genes are TRBV27 and TRBJ2-3; 7 positions agree with TRBD1. CDR1 and CDR2 from the germline V gene are MNHEY and SMNVEV (reference sequence). The CDR3 covers 14 residues. J gave up 5 bases and V 3 bases, and 5 bases lay outside the gene matches. The CDR3 bases are TGTGCCAGCAGTTTGACAGGGTTTTTAGATACGCAGTATTTT. It encodes CASSLTGFLDTQYF.

This clone was seen a single time. The genes are TRBV7-9 and TRBJ2-7; 9 positions match TRBD2. CDR3 length: 16 amino acids. V lost 4 bases to trimming and J lost 0 bases; unmatched junction nucleotides: 7. Germline V gives CDR1 SEHNR, CDR2 FQNEAQ (reference sequence). The CDR3 region has the DNA TGTGCCAGCAGCTCCTCCATTAGCGGGAGCTCCTACGAGCAGTACTTC. This encodes CASSSSISGSSYEQYF.

The rearrangement links TRBV4-2 to TRBJ2-7; 7 bases agree with TRBD2. J gave up 7 bases and V 0 bases, and 6 bases lay outside the gene matches. CDR3 length: 14 residues. Germline V lookup: CDR1 LGHNA, CDR2 YNFKEQ. CDR3: CASSQEGTTSEQYF. Here the CDR3 DNA reads TGTGCCAGCAGCCAAGAGGGGACTACGTCAGAGCAGTACTTC.

The gene calls are TRBV2 and TRBJ1-2; D is uncertain. The CDR3 covers 14 residues. CDR1 SNHLY and CDR2 FYNNEI come from the germline V gene. Trimming cost V 1 base and J 4 bases, with 10 bases left between them. CDR3 nucleotide sequence: TGTGCCAGCAGTGAAGAGGGTGCAGGCTATGGCTACACCTTC. Translating gives CASSEEGAGYGYTF.

This sequence joins TRBV7-2 and TRBJ1-1; weak D call: TRBD1 (5 bases). The CDR3 is made up of 12 amino acids. The germline CDR1 and CDR2 sequences are SGHTA and FQGNSA. V gave up 4 bases and J gave up 8 bases, with 11 bases separating them. As DNA, the CDR3 is TGTGCCAGCAGCTCCCGTGGGGGAGAAGCTTTCTTT. As protein: CASSSRGGEAFF.

V gene TRBV5-4 combines with J gene TRBJ2-2; D may be TRBD2 (7 bases). Germline V gene lookup returns CDR1 SGHNT and CDR2 YYREEE (reference sequence). V was trimmed by 4 bases and J by 1 base, leaving 11 bases between them. This CDR3 comprises 15 residues. The CDR3 region is CASSPGGLNTGELFF. CDR3 nucleotides: TGTGCCAGCAGCCCGGGGGGCCTGAACACCGGGGAGCTGTTTTTT.

The CDR3 bases are TGTGCCAGCAGTCCCCAGGGTGAAGGGGCCCAGCATTTT. Its translation is CASSPQGEGAQHF. The chain carries TRBV27 and TRBJ1-5; TRBD1 might be the D (5 bases). Germline loops: CDR1 MNHEY, CDR2 SMNVEV (reference sequence). The CDR3 spans 13 residues. The V and J ends lost 5 bases and 11 bases respectively, with 16 bases between them.